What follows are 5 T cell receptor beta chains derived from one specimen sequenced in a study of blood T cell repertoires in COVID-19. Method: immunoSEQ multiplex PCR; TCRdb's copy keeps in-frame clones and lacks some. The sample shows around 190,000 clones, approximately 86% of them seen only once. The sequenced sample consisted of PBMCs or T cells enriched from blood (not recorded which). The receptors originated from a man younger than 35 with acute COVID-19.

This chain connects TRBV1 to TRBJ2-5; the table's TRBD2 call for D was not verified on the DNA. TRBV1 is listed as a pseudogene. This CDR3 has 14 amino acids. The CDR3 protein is CTSSHPLYQETQYF. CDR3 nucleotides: TGCACCAGCAGCCATCCACTGTACCAAGAGACCCAGTACTTC.

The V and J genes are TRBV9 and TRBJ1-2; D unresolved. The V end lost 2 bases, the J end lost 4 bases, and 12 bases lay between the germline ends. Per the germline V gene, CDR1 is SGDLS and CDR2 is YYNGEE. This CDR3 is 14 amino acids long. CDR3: CASSVGEAFYGYTF. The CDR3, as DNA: TGTGCCAGCAGCGTCGGGGAAGCCTTCTATGGCTACACCTTC.

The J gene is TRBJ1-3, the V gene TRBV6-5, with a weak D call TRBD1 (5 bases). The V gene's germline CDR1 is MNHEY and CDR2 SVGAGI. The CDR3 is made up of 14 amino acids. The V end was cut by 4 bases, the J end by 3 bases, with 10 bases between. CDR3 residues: CASSSGGFGNTIYF. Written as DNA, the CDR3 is TGTGCCAGCAGTTCCGGGGGTTTTGGAAACACCATATATTTT.

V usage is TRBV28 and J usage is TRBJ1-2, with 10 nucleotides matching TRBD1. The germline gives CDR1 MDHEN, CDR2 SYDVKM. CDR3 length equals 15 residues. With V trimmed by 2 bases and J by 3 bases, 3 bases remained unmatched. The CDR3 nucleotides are TGTGCCAGCAGTTTAAGACAGGGGGCCTACTATGGCTACACCTTC. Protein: CASSLRQGAYYGYTF.

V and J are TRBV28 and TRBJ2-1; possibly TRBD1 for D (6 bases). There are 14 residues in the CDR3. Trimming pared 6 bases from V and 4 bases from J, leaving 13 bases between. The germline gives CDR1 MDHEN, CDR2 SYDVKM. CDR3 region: CASSFYREYNEQFF. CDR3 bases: TGTGCCAGCAGCTTCTACAGGGAATACAATGAGCAGTTCTTC.